This TCR beta chain was observed in a study of blood T cell repertoires in COVID-19. About the research overall: Whether acute or convalescent, the COVID-19 samples came from the United States, Italy and Spain. PBMCs, B-cell-depleted T cells, or T cells were the source of the cDNA or gDNA that made up the material.

CDR3 length: 15 amino acids. Germline V gene sequence: CDR1 SGDLS, CDR2 YYNGEE. Unmatched junction bases numbered 5, after V lost 0 bases and J lost 6 bases. Authors' methods: Reference gene primer amplification gave nucleated cell count estimates. TCRdb's copy holds only in-frame clones and misses some; the assay was immunoSEQ multiplex PCR. The V and J calls and clone size come from that table; D and trimming were worked out from the DNA. This table holds some 330,000 clones, around nine tenths found once. Seattle's cohort entered during active infection and was followed longitudinally. This TCR was sampled from a woman aged 25 to 39 with COVID-19, enrolled during active disease. Sequencing used peripheral blood. The chain uses TRBV9 and TRBJ1-5; 8 positions match TRBD1. CDR3 sequence: CASSVGTGYSQPQHF. The CDR3 coding sequence is TGTGCCAGCAGCGTAGGGACAGGGTACTCTCAGCCCCAGCATTTT.